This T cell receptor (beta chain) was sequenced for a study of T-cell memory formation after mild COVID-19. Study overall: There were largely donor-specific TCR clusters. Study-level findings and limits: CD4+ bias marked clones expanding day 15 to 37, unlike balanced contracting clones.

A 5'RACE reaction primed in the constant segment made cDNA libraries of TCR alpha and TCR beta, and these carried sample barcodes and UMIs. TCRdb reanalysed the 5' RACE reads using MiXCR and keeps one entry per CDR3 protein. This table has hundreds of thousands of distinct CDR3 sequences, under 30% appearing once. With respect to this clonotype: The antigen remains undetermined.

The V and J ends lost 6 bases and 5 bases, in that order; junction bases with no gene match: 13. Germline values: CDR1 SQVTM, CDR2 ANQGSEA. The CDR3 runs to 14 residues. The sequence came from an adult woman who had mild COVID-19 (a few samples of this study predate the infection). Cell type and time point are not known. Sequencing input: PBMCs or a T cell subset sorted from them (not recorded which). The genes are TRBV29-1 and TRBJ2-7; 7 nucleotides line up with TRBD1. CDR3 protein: CSVPQGELLDEQYF. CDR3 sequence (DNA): TGCAGCGTCCCGCAGGGGGAGTTGCTGGACGAGCAGTACTTC.